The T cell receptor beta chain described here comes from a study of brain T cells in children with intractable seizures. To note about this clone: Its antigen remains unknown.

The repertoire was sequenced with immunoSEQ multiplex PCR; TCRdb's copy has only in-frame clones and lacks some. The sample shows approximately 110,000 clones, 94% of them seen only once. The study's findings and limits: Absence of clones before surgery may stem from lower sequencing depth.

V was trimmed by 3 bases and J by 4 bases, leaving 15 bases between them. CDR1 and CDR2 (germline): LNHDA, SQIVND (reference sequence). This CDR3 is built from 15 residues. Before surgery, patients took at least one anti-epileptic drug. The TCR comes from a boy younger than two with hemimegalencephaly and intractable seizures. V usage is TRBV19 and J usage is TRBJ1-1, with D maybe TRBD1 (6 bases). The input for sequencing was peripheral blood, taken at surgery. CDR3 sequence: CASSIGWGAGTEAFF. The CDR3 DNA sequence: TGTGCCAGTAGTATTGGTTGGGGGGCGGGCACTGAAGCTTTCTTT.